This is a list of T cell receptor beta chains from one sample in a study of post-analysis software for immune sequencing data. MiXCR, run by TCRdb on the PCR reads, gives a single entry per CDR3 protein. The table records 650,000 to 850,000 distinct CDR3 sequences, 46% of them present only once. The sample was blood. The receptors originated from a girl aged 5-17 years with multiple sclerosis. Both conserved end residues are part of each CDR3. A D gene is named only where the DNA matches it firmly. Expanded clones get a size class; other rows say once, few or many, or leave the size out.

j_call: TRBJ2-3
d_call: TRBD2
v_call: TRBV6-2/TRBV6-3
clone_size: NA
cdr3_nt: TGTGCCAGCAGTTGGACCTTATTACATAGCGGGAGTCCCCCAGATACGCAGTATTTT
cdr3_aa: CASSWTLLHSGSPPDTQYF

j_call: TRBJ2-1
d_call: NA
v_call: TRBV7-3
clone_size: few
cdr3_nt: TGTGCCAGCAGCTTAACGGGGCTAGCAGGCAATGAGCAGTTCTTC
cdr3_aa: CASSLTGLAGNEQFF

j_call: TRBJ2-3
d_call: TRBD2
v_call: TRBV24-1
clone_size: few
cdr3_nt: TGTGCCACCAGTGTAGCTAGCGGAACAGATACGCAGTATTTT
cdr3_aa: CATSVASGTDTQYF

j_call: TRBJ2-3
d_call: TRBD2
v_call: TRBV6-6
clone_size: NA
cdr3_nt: TGTGCCAGCAGCCAACTAGCGGGAGGGCTAACAGATACGCAGTATTTT
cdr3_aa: CASSQLAGGLTDTQYF

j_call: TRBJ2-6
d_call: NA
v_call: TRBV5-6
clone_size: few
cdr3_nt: TGTGCCAGCAGCTTAATAACAGGGTCTGGGGCCAACGTCCTGACTTTC
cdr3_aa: CASSLITGSGANVLTF

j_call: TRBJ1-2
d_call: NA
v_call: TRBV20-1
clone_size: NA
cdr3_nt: TGCAGTGCTGCAGTCGACATTGGCTACACCTTC
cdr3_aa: CSAAVDIGYTF

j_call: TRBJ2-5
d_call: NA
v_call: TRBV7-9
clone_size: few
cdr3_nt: TGTGCCAGCAGCCCGAACCCGACTAAACAAGAGACCCAGTACTTC
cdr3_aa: CASSPNPTKQETQYF

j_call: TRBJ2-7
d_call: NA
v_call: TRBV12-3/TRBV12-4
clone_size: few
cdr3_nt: TGTGCCAGCAGCCACGCGCCAGGGACCTTCGTGATACTCGAGCAGTACTTC
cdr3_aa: CASSHAPGTFVILEQYF

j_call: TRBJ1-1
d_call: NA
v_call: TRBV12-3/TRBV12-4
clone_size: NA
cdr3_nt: TGTGCCAGCAGTTTAGTGAGCAGGACGGTCGAAGCTTTCTTT
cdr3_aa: CASSLVSRTVEAFF

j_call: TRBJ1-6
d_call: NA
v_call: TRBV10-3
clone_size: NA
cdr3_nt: TGTGCCATCAGTGAGACAGGGCCTTATAATTCACCCCTCCACTTT
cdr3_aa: CAISETGPYNSPLHF

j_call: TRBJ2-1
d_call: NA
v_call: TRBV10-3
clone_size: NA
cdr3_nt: TGTGCCCTAAAGGCAATAGAGGGGAATGAGCAGTTCTTC
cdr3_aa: CALKAIEGNEQFF

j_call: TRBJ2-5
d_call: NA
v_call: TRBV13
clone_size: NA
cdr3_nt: TGTGCCAGCAGCTCCCTACGGGGGAGCGGGGAGACCCAGTACTTC
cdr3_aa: CASSSLRGSGETQYF

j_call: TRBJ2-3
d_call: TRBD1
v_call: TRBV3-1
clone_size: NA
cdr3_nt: TGTGCCAGCAGCCGGCCGGGACAGGGTTTGTTGGATACGCAGTATTTT
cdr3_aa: CASSRPGQGLLDTQYF

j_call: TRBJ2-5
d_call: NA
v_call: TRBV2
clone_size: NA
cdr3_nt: TGTGCCAGCAGGATGGGAGAGGGTGGGGAGCAGTACTTC
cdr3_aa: CASRMGEGGEQYF

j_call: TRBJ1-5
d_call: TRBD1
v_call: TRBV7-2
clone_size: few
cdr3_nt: TGTGCCAGCAGTAGCAGGGGGGGCAATCAGCCCCAGCATTTT
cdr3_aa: CASSSRGGNQPQHF

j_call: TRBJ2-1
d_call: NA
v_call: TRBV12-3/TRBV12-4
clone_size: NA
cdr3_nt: TGTGCCAACATCCCGGCTGGCGGGATCTACAATGAGCAGTTCTTC
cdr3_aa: CANIPAGGIYNEQFF

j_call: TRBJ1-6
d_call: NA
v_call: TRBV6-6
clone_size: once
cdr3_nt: TGTGCCAGCAGTTTACAGGGAGGGTCCTATAATTCACCCCTCCACTTT
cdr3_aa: CASSLQGGSYNSPLHF